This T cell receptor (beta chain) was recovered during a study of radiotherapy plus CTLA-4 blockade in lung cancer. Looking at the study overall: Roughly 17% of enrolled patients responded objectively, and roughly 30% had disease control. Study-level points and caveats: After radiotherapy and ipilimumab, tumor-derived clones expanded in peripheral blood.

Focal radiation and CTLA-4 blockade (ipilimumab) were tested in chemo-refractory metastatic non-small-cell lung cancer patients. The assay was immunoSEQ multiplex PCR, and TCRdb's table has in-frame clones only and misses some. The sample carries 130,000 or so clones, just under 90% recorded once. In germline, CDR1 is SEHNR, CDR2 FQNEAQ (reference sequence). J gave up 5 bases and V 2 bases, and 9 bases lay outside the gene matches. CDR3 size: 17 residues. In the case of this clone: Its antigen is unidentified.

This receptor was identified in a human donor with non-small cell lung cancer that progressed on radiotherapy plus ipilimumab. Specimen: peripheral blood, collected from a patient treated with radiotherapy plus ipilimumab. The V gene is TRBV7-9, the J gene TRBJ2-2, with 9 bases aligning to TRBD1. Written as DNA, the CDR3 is TGTGCCAGCAGCTTACCGGGACAGGGATCTGGAACCGGGGAGCTGTTTTTT. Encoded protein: CASSLPGQGSGTGELFF.